Below, one T cell receptor (beta chain) is given with its context. Its antigen remains unknown. This sample stems from a study of PD-1 blockade in classical Hodgkin lymphoma. Study results and limitations: Differences between repertoires have undefined causes, possibly disease activity or prior therapy. It was reported that newly diagnosed patients had less baseline TCR diversity than healthy donors.

As for time point: newly diagnosed, previously untreated cHL patient sample. This CDR3 is built from 20 residues. The ends lost 2 bases at V and 3 bases at J; junction bases unmatched: 16. In germline, CDR1 is MDHEN, CDR2 SYDVKM. The data were produced by immunoSEQ multiplex PCR, yet TCRdb's version contains in-frame clones alone and is incomplete. The table records 20,000 to 25,000 clones, nearly 95% of them present only once. This receptor was identified in a human donor with classical Hodgkin lymphoma. The chain combines TRBV28 with TRBJ2-3; TRBD2 agrees at 11 bases. Sequencing was done on a sample of peripheral blood mononuclear cells (PBMCs). CDR3 residues: CASSLGKGLAVPLGTDTQYF. CDR3 nucleotide sequence: TGTGCCAGCAGTTTAGGGAAGGGACTAGCGGTACCCCTCGGGACAGATACGCAGTATTTT.